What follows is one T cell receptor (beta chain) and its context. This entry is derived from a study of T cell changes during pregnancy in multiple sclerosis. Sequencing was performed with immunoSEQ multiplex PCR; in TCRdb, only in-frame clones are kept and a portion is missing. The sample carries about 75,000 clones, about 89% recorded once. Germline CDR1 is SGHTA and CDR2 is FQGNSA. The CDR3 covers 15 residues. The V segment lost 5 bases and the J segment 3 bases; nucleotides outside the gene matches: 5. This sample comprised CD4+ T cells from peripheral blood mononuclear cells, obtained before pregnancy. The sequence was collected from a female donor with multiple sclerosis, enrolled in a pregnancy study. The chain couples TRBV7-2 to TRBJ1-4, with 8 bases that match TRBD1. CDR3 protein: CASSQDREANEKLFF. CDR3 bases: TGTGCCAGCAGCCAGGACAGGGAAGCTAATGAAAAACTGTTTTTT.